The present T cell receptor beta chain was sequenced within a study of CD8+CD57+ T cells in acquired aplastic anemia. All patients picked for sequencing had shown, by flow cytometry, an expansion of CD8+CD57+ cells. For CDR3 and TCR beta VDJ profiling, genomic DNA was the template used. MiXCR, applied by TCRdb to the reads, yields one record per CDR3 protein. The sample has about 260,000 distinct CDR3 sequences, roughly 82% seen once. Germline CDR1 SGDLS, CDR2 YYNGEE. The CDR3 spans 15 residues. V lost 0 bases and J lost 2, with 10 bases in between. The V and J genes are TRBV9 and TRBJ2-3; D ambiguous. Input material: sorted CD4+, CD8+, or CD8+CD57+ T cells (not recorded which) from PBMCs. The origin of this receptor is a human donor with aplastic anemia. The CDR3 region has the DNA TGTGCCAGCAGCGTAGGGCCTAGGCACACAGATACGCAGTATTTT. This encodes CASSVGPRHTDTQYF.